A selection of T cell receptor beta chains follows, all from one sample in a study of regulatory T cells in long-lasting Graves disease. One entry per CDR3 protein results from TCRdb running MiXCR on the multiplex PCR reads. The sample gives hundreds of thousands of distinct CDR3 sequences, around 15% of which show up once; 9.5% to 12% is in the top ten. The same data also went into a second study, on T cells in Graves' hyperthyroidism and ophthalmopathy.

Sequencing was performed on peripheral blood mononuclear cells (PBMCs), taken at new diagnosis, from a patient treated with antithyroid drugs. These receptors originate from a woman aged 25 to 39 with Graves disease. Each CDR3 is given with its conserved first and last residue. D genes are given only for firm matches. Only part of the rows carry a size: once, few, many, or a class if the clone is expanded.

J: TRBJ2-7
V: TRBV27
size: many
D: NA
CDR3: CASSPDQTSSSYEQYF
DNA: TGTGCCAGCAGTCCTGACCAGACTTCCAGCTCCTACGAGCAGTACTTC

J: TRBJ1-1
V: TRBV7-9
size: many
D: NA
CDR3: CASSHALNTEAFF
DNA: TGTGCCAGCAGCCACGCCTTGAACACTGAAGCTTTCTTT

J: TRBJ2-3
V: TRBV24-1
size: few
D: NA
CDR3: CATSDTVGAFTDTQYF
DNA: TGTGCCACCAGTGACACCGTGGGAGCTTTCACAGATACGCAGTATTTT

J: TRBJ2-1
V: TRBV28
size: many
D: NA
CDR3: CASNSRGPGFF
DNA: TGTGCCAGCAACTCGAGAGGGCCGGGGTTCTTC

J: TRBJ2-1
V: TRBV6-2/TRBV6-3
size: many
D: NA
CDR3: CASSYSPPGAVNEQFF
DNA: TGTGCCAGCAGTTACTCGCCCCCAGGGGCGGTGAATGAGCAGTTCTTC

J: TRBJ2-5
V: TRBV5-1
size: NA
D: NA
CDR3: CASSDGTLETQYF
DNA: TGCGCCAGCAGCGACGGGACCCTGGAGACCCAGTACTTC

J: TRBJ2-1
V: TRBV7-9
size: many
D: TRBD2
CDR3: CASSSSDSGRNEQFF
DNA: TGTGCCAGCAGCTCCTCGGATAGCGGGAGAAATGAGCAGTTCTTC

J: TRBJ2-1
V: TRBV5-1
size: NA
D: TRBD2
CDR3: CASRRREGEQFF
DNA: TGCGCCAGCAGAAGGCGGGAGGGTGAGCAGTTCTTC

J: TRBJ2-1
V: TRBV10-3
size: many
D: TRBD2
CDR3: CAISESLAVSYNEQFF
DNA: TGTGCCATCAGTGAGTCACTAGCGGTTTCATACAATGAGCAGTTCTTC

J: TRBJ2-5
V: TRBV28
size: many
D: TRBD1
CDR3: CASSKTGPGETQYF
DNA: TGTGCCAGCAGTAAGACAGGGCCCGGGGAGACCCAGTACTTC